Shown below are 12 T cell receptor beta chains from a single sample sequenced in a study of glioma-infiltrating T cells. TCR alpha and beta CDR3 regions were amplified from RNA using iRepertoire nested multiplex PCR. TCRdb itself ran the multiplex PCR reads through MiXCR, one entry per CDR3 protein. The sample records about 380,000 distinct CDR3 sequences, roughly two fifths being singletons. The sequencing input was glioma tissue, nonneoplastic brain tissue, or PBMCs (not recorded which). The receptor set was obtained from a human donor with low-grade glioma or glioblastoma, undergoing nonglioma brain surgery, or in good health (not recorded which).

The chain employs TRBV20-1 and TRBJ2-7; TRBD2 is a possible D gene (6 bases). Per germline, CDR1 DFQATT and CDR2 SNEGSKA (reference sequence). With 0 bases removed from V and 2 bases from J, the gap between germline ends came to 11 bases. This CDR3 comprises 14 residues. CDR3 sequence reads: CSARERRGAYEQYF. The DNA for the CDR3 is TGCAGTGCTAGAGAACGGAGGGGAGCCTACGAGCAGTACTTC.

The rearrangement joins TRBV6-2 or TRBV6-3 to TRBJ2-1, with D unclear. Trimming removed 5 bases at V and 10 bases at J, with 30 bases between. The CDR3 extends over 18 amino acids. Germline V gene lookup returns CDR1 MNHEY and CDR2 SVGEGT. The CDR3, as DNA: TGTGCCAGCAGTCTTACCCCCCATAGTCCACGACTCTCCTACGAGCAGTTCTTC. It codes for CASSLTPHSPRLSYEQFF.

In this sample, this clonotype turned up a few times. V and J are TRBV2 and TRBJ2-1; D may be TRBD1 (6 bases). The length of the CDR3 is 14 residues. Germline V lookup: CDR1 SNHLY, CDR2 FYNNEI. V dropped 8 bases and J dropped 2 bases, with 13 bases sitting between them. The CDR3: CASALQGPYNEQFF. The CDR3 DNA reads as TGTGCCAGCGCCCTTCAGGGGCCCTACAATGAGCAGTTCTTC.

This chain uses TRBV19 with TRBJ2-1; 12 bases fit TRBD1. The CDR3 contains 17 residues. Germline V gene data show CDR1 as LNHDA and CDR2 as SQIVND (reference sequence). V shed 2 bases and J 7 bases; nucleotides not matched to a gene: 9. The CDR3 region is CASSILPGQGAGNEQFF. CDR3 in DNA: TGTGCCAGTAGTATACTTCCGGGACAGGGGGCAGGAAATGAGCAGTTCTTC.

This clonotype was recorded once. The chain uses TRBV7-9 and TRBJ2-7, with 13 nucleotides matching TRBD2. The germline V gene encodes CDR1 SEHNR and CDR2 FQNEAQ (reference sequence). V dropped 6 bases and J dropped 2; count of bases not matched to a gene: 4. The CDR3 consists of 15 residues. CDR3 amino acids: CASRPGLAGTYEQYF. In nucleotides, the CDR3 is TGTGCCAGCAGGCCGGGACTAGCGGGAACCTACGAGCAGTACTTC. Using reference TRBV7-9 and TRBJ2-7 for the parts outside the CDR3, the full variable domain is DTGVSQNPRHKITKRGQNVTFRCDPISEHNRLYWYRQTLGQGPEFLTYFQNEAQLEKSRLLSDRFSAERPKGSFSTLEIQRTEQGDSAMYLCASRPGLAGTYEQYFGPGTRLTVT.

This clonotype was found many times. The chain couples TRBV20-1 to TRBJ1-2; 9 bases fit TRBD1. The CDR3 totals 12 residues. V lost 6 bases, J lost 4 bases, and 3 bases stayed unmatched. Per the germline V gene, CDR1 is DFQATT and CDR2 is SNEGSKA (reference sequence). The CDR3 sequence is CSANRGPYGYTF. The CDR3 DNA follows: TGCAGTGCAAACAGGGGGCCCTATGGCTACACCTTC.

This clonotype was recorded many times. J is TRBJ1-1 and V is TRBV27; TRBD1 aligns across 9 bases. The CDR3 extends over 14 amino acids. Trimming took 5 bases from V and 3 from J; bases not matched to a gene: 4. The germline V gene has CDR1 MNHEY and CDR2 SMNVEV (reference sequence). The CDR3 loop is CASSEQGADTEAFF. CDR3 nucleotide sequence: TGTGCCAGCAGTGAACAGGGGGCGGACACTGAAGCTTTCTTT.

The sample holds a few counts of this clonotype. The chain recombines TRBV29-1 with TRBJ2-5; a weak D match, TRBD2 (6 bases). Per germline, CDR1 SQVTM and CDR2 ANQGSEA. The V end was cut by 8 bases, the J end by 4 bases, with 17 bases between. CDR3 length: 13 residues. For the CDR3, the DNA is TGCAGCTTTGGGGGACTGGACGGAGAGACCCAGTACTTC. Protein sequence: CSFGGLDGETQYF.

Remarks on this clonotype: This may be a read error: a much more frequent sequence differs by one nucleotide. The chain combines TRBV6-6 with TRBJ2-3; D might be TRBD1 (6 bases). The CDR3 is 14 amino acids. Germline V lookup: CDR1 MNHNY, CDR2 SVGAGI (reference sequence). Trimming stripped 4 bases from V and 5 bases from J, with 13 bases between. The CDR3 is CASSLSRDIDTQYF. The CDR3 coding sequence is TGTGCCAGCAGTTTGAGCAGGGACATAGATACGCAGTATTTT.

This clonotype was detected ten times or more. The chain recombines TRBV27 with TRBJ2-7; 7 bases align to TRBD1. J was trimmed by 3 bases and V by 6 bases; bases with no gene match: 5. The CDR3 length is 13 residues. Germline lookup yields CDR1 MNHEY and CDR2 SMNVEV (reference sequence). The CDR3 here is CASRDRPFYEQYF. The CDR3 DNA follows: TGTGCCAGCAGGGACAGGCCCTTCTACGAGCAGTACTTC.

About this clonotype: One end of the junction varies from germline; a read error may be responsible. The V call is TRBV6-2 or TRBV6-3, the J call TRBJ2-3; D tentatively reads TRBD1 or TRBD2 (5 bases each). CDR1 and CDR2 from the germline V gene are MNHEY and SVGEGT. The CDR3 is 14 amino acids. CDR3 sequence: CASTPPGRTDMQYF. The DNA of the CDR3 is TGTGCCAGCACCCCCCCGGGGCGCACAGATATGCAGTATTTT.

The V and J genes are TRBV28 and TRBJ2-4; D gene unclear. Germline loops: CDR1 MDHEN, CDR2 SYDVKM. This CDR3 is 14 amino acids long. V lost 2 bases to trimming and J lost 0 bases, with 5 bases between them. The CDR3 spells CASSLLGAKNIQYF. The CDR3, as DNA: TGTGCCAGCAGTTTACTAGGAGCCAAAAACATTCAGTACTTC.